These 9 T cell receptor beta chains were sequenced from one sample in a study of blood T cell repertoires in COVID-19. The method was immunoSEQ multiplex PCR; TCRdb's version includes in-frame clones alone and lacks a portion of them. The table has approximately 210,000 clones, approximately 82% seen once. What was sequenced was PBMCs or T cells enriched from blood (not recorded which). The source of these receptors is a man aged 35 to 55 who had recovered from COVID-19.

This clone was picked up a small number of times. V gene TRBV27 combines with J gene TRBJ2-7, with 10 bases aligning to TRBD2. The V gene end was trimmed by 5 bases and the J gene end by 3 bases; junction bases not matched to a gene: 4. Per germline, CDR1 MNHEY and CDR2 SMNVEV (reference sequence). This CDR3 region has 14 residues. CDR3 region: CASSPRLAGYEQYF. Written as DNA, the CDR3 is TGTGCCAGCAGTCCCCGACTAGCGGGCTACGAGCAGTACTTC.

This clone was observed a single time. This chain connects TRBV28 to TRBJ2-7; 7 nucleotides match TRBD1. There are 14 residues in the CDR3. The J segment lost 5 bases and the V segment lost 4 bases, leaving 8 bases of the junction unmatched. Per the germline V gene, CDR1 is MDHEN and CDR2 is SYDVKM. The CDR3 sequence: CASSWVQGTHEQYF. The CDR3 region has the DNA TGTGCCAGCAGTTGGGTACAGGGGACCCACGAGCAGTACTTC.

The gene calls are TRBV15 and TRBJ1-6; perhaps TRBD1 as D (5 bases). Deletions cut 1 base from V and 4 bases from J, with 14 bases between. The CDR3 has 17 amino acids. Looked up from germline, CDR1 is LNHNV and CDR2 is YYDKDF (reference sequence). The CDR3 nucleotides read TGTGCCACCAGCAGAGGGAGGGGACCCCTTTATAATTCACCCCTCCACTTT. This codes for CATSRGRGPLYNSPLHF.

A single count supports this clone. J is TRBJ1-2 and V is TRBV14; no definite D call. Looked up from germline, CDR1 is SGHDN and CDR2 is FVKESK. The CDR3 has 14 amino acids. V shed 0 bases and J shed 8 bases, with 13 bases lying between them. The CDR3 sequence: CASSQDRRLGGYTF. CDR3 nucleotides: TGTGCCAGCAGCCAAGATCGGAGACTTGGGGGCTACACCTTC.

The CDR3 nucleotides are TGTGCCAGCAGCTTAGTGGGGGGTAACACTGAAGCTTTCTTT. It yields the protein CASSLVGGNTEAFF. The chain uses TRBV11-2 and TRBJ1-1; tentative D call: TRBD1 (5 bases). CDR1 and CDR2 (germline): SGHAT, FQNNGV. The CDR3 contains 14 residues. Deletions cut 1 base from V and 2 bases from J, with 8 bases between.

In DNA form, the CDR3 reads TGTGCCAGCAGTGCACTCCTAAGAGGAGCTTTCTTT. This gives the protein CASSALLRGAFF. This chain links TRBV28 with TRBJ1-1; D is ambiguous. This CDR3 spans 12 amino acids. CDR1 and CDR2 from the germline V gene are MDHEN and SYDVKM. V was pared by 5 bases and J by 10 bases, with 14 bases between.

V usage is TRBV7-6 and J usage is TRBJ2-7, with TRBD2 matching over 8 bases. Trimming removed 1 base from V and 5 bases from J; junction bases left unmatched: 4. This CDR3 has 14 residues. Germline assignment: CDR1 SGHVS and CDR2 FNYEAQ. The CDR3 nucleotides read TGTGCCAGCAGCTTAGGACTAGCGATTAACGAGCAGTACTTC. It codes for CASSLGLAINEQYF.

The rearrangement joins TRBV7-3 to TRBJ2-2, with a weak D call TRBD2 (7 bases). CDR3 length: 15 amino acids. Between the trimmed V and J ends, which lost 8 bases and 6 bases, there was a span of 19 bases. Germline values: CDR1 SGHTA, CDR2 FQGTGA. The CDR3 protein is CASSRDWGGAGELFF. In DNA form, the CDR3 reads TGTGCCAGCTCGCGCGATTGGGGGGGCGCCGGGGAGCTGTTTTTT.

CDR3 sequence: CASSQEPRGYTEAFF. In DNA form, the CDR3 reads TGTGCCAGCAGCCAAGAACCCCGCGGATACACTGAAGCTTTCTTT. The V call is TRBV14, the J call TRBJ1-1; D is unresolved. CDR1 and CDR2 from the germline V gene are SGHDN and FVKESK. V lost 0 bases and J 3 bases, leaving 11 bases between the germline ends. The CDR3 is made up of 15 amino acids.